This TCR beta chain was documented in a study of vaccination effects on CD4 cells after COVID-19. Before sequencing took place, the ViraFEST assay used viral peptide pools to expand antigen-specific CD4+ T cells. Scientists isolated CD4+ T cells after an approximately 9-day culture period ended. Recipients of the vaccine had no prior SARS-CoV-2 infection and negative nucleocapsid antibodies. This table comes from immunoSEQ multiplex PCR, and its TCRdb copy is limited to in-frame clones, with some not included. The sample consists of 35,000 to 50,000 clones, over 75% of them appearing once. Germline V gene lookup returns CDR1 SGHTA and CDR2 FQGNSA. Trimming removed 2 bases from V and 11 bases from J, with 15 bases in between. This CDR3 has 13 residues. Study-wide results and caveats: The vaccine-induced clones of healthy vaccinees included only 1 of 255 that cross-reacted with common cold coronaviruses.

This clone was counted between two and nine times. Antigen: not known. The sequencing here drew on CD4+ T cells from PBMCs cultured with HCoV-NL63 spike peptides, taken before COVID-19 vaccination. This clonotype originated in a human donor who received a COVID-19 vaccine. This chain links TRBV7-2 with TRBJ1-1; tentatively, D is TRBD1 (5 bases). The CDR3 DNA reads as TGTGCCAGCAGCTTAAGCTCCTGGGAGGGGGCTTTCTTT. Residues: CASSLSSWEGAFF.